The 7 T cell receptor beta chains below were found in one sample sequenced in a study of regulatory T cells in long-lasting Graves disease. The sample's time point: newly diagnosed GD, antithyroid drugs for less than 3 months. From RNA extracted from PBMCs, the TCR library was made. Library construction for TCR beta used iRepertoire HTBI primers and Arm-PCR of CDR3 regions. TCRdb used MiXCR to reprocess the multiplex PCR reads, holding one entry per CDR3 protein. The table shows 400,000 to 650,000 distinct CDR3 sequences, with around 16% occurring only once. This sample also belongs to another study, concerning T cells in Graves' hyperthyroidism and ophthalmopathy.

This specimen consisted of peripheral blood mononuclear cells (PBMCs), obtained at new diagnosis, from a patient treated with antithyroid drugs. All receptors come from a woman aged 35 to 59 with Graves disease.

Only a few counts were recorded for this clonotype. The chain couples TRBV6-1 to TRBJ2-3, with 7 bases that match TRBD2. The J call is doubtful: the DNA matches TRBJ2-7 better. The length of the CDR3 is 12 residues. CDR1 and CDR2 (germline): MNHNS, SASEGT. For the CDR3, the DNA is TGTGCCAGCATTGCGGGGGTCTACGAGCAGTACTTC. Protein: CASIAGVYEQYF.

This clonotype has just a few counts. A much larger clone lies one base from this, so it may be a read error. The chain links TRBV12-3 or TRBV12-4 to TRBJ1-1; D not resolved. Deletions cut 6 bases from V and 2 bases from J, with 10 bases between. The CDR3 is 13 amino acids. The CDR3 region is CASRYDGNTEAFF. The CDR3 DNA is TGTGCCAGCAGATACGACGGAAACACTGAAGCTTTCTTT.

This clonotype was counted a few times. The CDR3 DNA reads TGTGCCAGTACCGCGAGGGGGTATGACACCGGGGAGCTGTTTTTT. Its protein product is CASTARGYDTGELFF. The V and J genes are TRBV19 and TRBJ2-2; D may be TRBD1 (6 bases). This CDR3 spans 15 amino acids. The ends were cut back, 7 bases at V and 3 bases at J, with 15 bases in the middle. CDR1 is LNHDA and CDR2 is SQIVND in the germline V gene (reference sequence).

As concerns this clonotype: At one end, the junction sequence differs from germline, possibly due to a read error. CDR3 nucleotides: TGCACCAGCAGCCTTACAGGGGTCGGGGAGCTGTTTTTT. Amino acid sequence: CTSSLTGVGELFF. The V and J genes are TRBV4-1 and TRBJ2-2; TRBD1 matches at 7 bases. Germline lookup yields CDR1 MGHRA and CDR2 YSYEKL. The CDR3 runs to 13 residues.

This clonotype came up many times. CDR3: CASSNSLAKNIQYF. Here the CDR3 DNA reads TGTGCCAGCAGCAATAGCCTGGCCAAAAACATTCAGTACTTC. This sequence joins TRBV12-3 or TRBV12-4 and TRBJ2-4; the D is unclear. With 6 bases removed from V and 1 base from J, the gap between germline ends came to 10 bases. CDR3 length equals 14 residues.

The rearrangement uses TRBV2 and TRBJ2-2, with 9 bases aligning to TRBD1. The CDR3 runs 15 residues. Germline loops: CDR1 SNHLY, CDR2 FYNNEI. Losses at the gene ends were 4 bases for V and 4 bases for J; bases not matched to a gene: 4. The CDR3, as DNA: TGTGCCAGCAGTGTACAGGGGGCGCGCACCGGGGAGCTGTTTTTT. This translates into CASSVQGARTGELFF.

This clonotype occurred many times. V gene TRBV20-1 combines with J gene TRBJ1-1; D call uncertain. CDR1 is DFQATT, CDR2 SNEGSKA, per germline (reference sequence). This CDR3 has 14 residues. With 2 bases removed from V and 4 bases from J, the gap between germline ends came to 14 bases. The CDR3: CSARSLGRGTEAFF. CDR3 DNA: TGCAGTGCTAGATCCCTCGGACGGGGCACTGAAGCTTTCTTT.